The rows below give T cell receptor beta chains drawn from one sample of a study of OX40 agonist ivuxolimab in advanced cancers. Assay used: immunoSEQ multiplex PCR; TCRdb lists only in-frame clones, some missing. This sample has 55,000 to 85,000 clones, with around 86% found just once. Source: CD4+ or CD8+ T cells sorted from blood, taken in a trial of the OX40 agonist ivuxolimab. These receptors were obtained from an adult with an advanced solid tumor such as melanoma, head and neck, liver or kidney cancer. Both conserved end residues are part of each CDR3. A D gene is named only where the DNA matches it firmly. Clone size is given for some rows only: seen once, a few or many times, or a class if the clone is expanded.

size	V	D	J	DNA	CDR3
NA	TRBV28	NA	TRBJ2-4	TGTGCCAGCTCCAGCCCGGCCAAAAACATTCAGTACTTC	CASSSPAKNIQYF
NA	TRBV28	TRBD1	TRBJ1-5	TGTGCCAGCAGTTTATTTCGGACAGGGCGCAATCAGCCCCAGCATTTT	CASSLFRTGRNQPQHF
few	TRBV19	TRBD1	TRBJ1-1	TGTGCCGCCCAAGACAGGGTGAACACTGAAGCTTTCTTT	CAAQDRVNTEAFF
NA	TRBV7-2	TRBD2	TRBJ2-7	TGTGCCAGCAGCCGCGGGACTAGCGGGCTCTACGAGCAGTACTTC	CASSRGTSGLYEQYF
NA	TRBV9	NA	TRBJ2-7	TGTGCCAGCAGCTCCGTGGGGGGCTACGAGCAGTACTTC	CASSSVGGYEQYF
NA	TRBV7-2	TRBD2	TRBJ2-5	TGTGCCAGCAGCTTCGGAGCGGGAAATCAAGAGACCCAGTACTTC	CASSFGAGNQETQYF
NA	TRBV5-6	NA	TRBJ2-5	TGTGCCAGCAGCTTCCGGGAGACCCAGTACTTC	CASSFRETQYF
NA	TRBV7-9	NA	TRBJ2-1	TGTGCCAGCAGCTTAAATTTGGGAGGTGAGCAGTTCTTC	CASSLNLGGEQFF
NA	TRBV5-4	TRBD1	TRBJ2-7	TGTGCCAGCAGCGAGGACAGGTACGAGCAGTACTTC	CASSEDRYEQYF
NA	TRBV7-2	TRBD2	TRBJ2-7	TGTGCCAGCAGACTAGCGGGACCCTACGAGCAGTACTTC	CASRLAGPYEQYF
NA	TRBV28	NA	TRBJ2-7	TGTGCCAGCAGTTTCCTCTACGAGCAGTACTTC	CASSFLYEQYF
NA	TRBV21-1	NA	TRBJ2-4	TGTGCCAGCAGCAATAGCGTAACCAAAAACATTCAGTACTTC	CASSNSVTKNIQYF
NA	TRBV5-1	TRBD2	TRBJ2-2	TGCGCCAGCAGGGGACTAGCGGGGGAAAGCGGGGAGCTGTTTTTT	CASRGLAGESGELFF
NA	TRBV28	NA	TRBJ1-2	TGTGCCAGCAGTGAGTTGAGTGCGGGTACGATCATCTATGGCTACACCTTC	CASSELSAGTIIYGYTF
NA	TRBV10-2	NA	TRBJ2-3	TGCGCCAGCAGTGGGCCTAGACCAGATACGCAGTATTTT	CASSGPRPDTQYF
NA	TRBV19	NA	TRBJ2-2	TGTGCCAGTAGTATTTTGGGCCCCGGGGAGCTGTTTTTT	CASSILGPGELFF
NA	TRBV5-6	NA	TRBJ1-4	TGTGCCAGCAGCCCGGGCTTAATCAATGAAAAACTGTTTTTT	CASSPGLINEKLFF
NA	TRBV28	NA	TRBJ1-2	TGTGCCAGCAGAGGGACAAATAACTATGGCTACACCTTC	CASRGTNNYGYTF
NA	TRBV6-1	NA	TRBJ2-7	TGTGCCAGCAGTGAAGCCCCACCCAAACCCTACGAGCAGTACTTC	CASSEAPPKPYEQYF
NA	TRBV7-6	NA	TRBJ2-5	TGTGCCAGCAGCATCGGACTAGGGGGCTTCCCCAACTTC	CASSIGLGGFPNF
NA	TRBV19	NA	TRBJ1-4	TGTGCCAGTAGCTCCGGGACAAGAAATGAAAAACTGTTTTTT	CASSSGTRNEKLFF
NA	TRBV30	TRBD2	TRBJ2-2	TGTGCCCGTGGAATGAGTCTAGCGGCAACCGGGGAGCTGTTTTTT	CARGMSLAATGELFF
NA	TRBV19	NA	TRBJ2-5	TGTGCCAGTAGTCCCCGGACCAACTGGGGCCAAGAGACCCAGTACTTC	CASSPRTNWGQETQYF
NA	TRBV4-1	NA	TRBJ1-6	TGCGCCAGCAGTCGTGACGGCAATTCACCCCTCCACTTT	CASSRDGNSPLHF
NA	TRBV2	TRBD1	TRBJ1-3	TGTGCCAGCCGAGGGACAGGCTTTAGCTCTGGAAACACCATATATTTT	CASRGTGFSSGNTIYF
NA	TRBV2	NA	TRBJ2-3	TGTGCCAGCATAGAGGACGGACTCTTCACAGATACGCAGTATTTT	CASIEDGLFTDTQYF
once	TRBV10-3	NA	TRBJ2-7	TGTGCCACCCAGGGGAACTACGAGCAGTACTTC	CATQGNYEQYF
once	TRBV5-1	TRBD2	TRBJ2-6	TGCGCCAGCAGCTATAGCGGGAGGGGTGGGGCCAACGTCCTGACTTTC	CASSYSGRGGANVLTF
once	TRBV5-1	TRBD2	TRBJ2-5	TGCGCCAGCAGCCCCGGACTAGCGGGAGAACAAGAGACCCAGTACTTC	CASSPGLAGEQETQYF
NA	TRBV9	TRBD1	TRBJ2-2	TGTGCCAGCAGCGTTATGACAGGGGGCATCGGGGAGCTGTTTTTT	CASSVMTGGIGELFF
few	TRBV2	TRBD1	TRBJ2-3	TGTGCCAGCAGGGGGGACAGGGGCAGCACAGATACGCAGTATTTT	CASRGDRGSTDTQYF
NA	TRBV5-1	NA	TRBJ1-2	TGCGCCAGCAGCTTGGGAGTTGGGGGGCGGAACTATGGCTACACCTTC	CASSLGVGGRNYGYTF
NA	TRBV10-1	TRBD2	TRBJ2-7	TGCGCCAGCAGTGAGTCGTTTCTAGCGGGAATGGGGGAGCAGTACTTC	CASSESFLAGMGEQYF
NA	TRBV5-1	TRBD2	TRBJ2-5	TGCGCCAGCAGCTTGGAGCGGGGGGAGGGGACCCAGTACTTC	CASSLERGEGTQYF
NA	TRBV10-1	TRBD1	TRBJ1-2	TGCGCCAGCATTAGGACAGGAGATCACTATGGCTACACCTTC	CASIRTGDHYGYTF
NA	TRBV28	NA	TRBJ1-2	TGTGCCAGCAGTTTATGGTCGGCGGTGATCGAACATGGCTACACCTTC	CASSLWSAVIEHGYTF
NA	TRBV10-1	NA	TRBJ2-1	TGCGCCAGCAGTGAGTCGTTCAACAATGAGCAGTTCTTC	CASSESFNNEQFF